The clone carrying this T cell receptor (beta chain) occurred a few times. The antigen remains undetermined. Germline V gene data show CDR1 as LNHNV and CDR2 as YYDKDF (reference sequence). The V end lost 0 bases, the J end lost 0 bases, and 8 bases lay between the germline ends. The CDR3 spans 15 residues. Each individual donor underwent a draw of approximately 9.8 milliliters of peripheral blood. A second about 7 to 11 cycle PCR used barcoded and J-beta primers. Using its own MiXCR run on the 5' RACE reads, TCRdb lists one record per CDR3 protein. This sample has over 600,000 distinct CDR3 sequences, with roughly 43% found just once. This sample was taken from a study of blood T cells in healthy people across ages. Points from the study as a whole: The long-lived group displayed more naive CD4+ cells, plus higher diversity, than the aged donors did.

The chain links TRBV15 to TRBJ2-5; D remains ambiguous. The sample consisted of blood. This clonotype was sampled from an elderly man in good health. The DNA of the CDR3 is TGTGCCACCAGCAGAGATATCGGTTACCAAGAGACCCAGTACTTC. Amino acids: CATSRDIGYQETQYF. Based on the CDR3 plus reference TRBV15 and TRBJ2-5, the full variable domain is DAMVIQNPRYQVTQFGKPVTLSCSQTLNHNVMYWYQQKSSQAPKLLFHYYDKDFNNEADTPDNFQSRRPNTSFCFLDIRSPGLGDTAMYLCATSRDIGYQETQYFGPGTRLLVL.